The clone carrying this T cell receptor (beta chain) was picked up one time. These data originate in a study of blood T cell repertoires in COVID-19. The CDR3 spans 15 residues. V was clipped by 3 bases and J by 1 base, with 10 bases between them. Looked up from germline, CDR1 is KGHSH and CDR2 is LQKENI. Produced via immunoSEQ multiplex PCR; TCRdb's table is partial and in-frame only. The table records about 120,000 clones, 84% of them present only once. The TCR sequence derives from a woman aged 40 to 55 with acute or convalescent COVID-19. The V and J genes are TRBV18 and TRBJ1-5; possibly TRBD1 for D (5 bases). The sample taken for sequencing was peripheral blood. The CDR3 here is CASSPYGGSNQPQHF. For the CDR3, the DNA is TGTGCCAGCTCACCTTACGGGGGGAGCAATCAGCCCCAGCATTTT.